The clone carrying this TCR beta chain was picked up a small number of times. This specimen comes from a study of radiotherapy plus CTLA-4 blockade in lung cancer. The CDR3 totals 18 residues. Germline lookup yields CDR1 MNHNS and CDR2 SASEGT. V trimming: 4 bases; J trimming: 3 bases; junction bases outside the gene matches: 15. Libraries were prepared by immunoSEQ multiplex PCR; TCRdb keeps only in-frame clonotypes and omits some of them. In the table there are 40,000 or so clones, over 65% of which are singletons. The V gene is TRBV6-1, the J gene TRBJ1-5; TRBD1 aligns across 7 bases. The receptor comes from a human donor with non-small cell lung cancer who had stable disease on radiotherapy plus ipilimumab. Sequenced here: peripheral blood, sampled from a patient treated with radiotherapy plus ipilimumab. The CDR3 DNA reads as TGTGCCAGCAGTGCCCCACAGGGGTTAGCGAACATCAATCAGCCCCAGCATTTT. The encoded protein is CASSAPQGLANINQPQHF.